These T cell receptor beta chains were read from a single sample in a study of blood T cell repertoires in COVID-19. TCRdb keeps only in-frame clones here, not all; method: immunoSEQ multiplex PCR. The sample records about 220,000 clones, about 86% being singletons. The source material was peripheral blood. The receptors here all came from a woman aged 55-75 years with acute or convalescent COVID-19. CDR3s include the opening cysteine and the closing phenylalanine or tryptophan. D genes are given only for firm matches. Some rows have no size entry. The others give once, few or many, or a class for an expanded clone.

CDR3 protein: CASSVGIGAYEQYF
CDR3 DNA: TGTGCCAGCAGCGTAGGCATAGGAGCCTACGAGCAGTACTTC
J gene: TRBJ2-7
clone size: .
D gene: .
V gene: TRBV9

CDR3 protein: CASSLTTGHSYEQYF
CDR3 DNA: TGTGCCAGCAGCTTAACCACAGGCCACTCCTACGAGCAGTACTTC
J gene: TRBJ2-7
clone size: once
D gene: .
V gene: TRBV7-8

CDR3 protein: CASSLFQGAHTEAFF
CDR3 DNA: TGTGCCAGCAGTTTATTCCAGGGGGCGCACACTGAAGCTTTCTTT
J gene: TRBJ1-1
clone size: once
D gene: TRBD1
V gene: TRBV27

CDR3 protein: CASGLDRGGYGYTF
CDR3 DNA: TGTGCCAGCGGATTGGACAGGGGTGGCTATGGCTACACCTTC
J gene: TRBJ1-2
clone size: .
D gene: TRBD1
V gene: TRBV28

CDR3 protein: CASSMTGWQPQHF
CDR3 DNA: TGTGCCAGCAGTATGACAGGATGGCAGCCCCAGCATTTT
J gene: TRBJ1-5
clone size: .
D gene: .
V gene: TRBV6-6

CDR3 protein: CASSLWGQGIGAFF
CDR3 DNA: TGTGCCAGCAGCTTGTGGGGACAGGGAATTGGGGCTTTCTTT
J gene: TRBJ1-1
clone size: .
D gene: TRBD1
V gene: TRBV5-8

CDR3 protein: CSVVLRWGGGYTF
CDR3 DNA: TGCAGCGTTGTATTACGGTGGGGCGGTGGCTACACCTTC
J gene: TRBJ1-2
clone size: .
D gene: .
V gene: TRBV29-1

CDR3 protein: CASSPGTGLGNQPQHF
CDR3 DNA: TGTGCCAGCAGTCCGGGGACAGGGTTGGGCAATCAGCCCCAGCATTTT
J gene: TRBJ1-5
clone size: few
D gene: TRBD1
V gene: TRBV28

CDR3 protein: CASSQRTGTYEQYF
CDR3 DNA: TGTGCCAGCAGCCAAAGGACGGGAACCTACGAGCAGTACTTC
J gene: TRBJ2-7
clone size: .
D gene: .
V gene: TRBV4-2

CDR3 protein: CASSQPVNTEAFF
CDR3 DNA: TGTGCCAGCAGCCAGCCGGTGAACACTGAAGCTTTCTTT
J gene: TRBJ1-1
clone size: .
D gene: .
V gene: TRBV6-2/TRBV6-3

CDR3 protein: CASSTTTGVTYEQYF
CDR3 DNA: TGCGCCAGCAGCACTACGACAGGGGTCACCTACGAGCAGTACTTC
J gene: TRBJ2-7
clone size: .
D gene: TRBD1
V gene: TRBV5-1

CDR3 protein: CASKMGGAPEYF
CDR3 DNA: TGTGCCAGCAAAATGGGCGGGGCCCCGGAGTACTTC
J gene: TRBJ2-7
clone size: .
D gene: .
V gene: TRBV5-4

CDR3 protein: CASSSIRTGANNEQFF
CDR3 DNA: TGTGCCAGCAGTTCAATTCGGACAGGGGCAAACAATGAGCAGTTCTTC
J gene: TRBJ2-1
clone size: .
D gene: TRBD1
V gene: TRBV6-2/TRBV6-3

CDR3 protein: CATSDPRGSDTQYF
CDR3 DNA: TGTGCCACCAGTGACCCCCGGGGATCAGATACGCAGTATTTT
J gene: TRBJ2-3
clone size: .
D gene: .
V gene: TRBV24-1

CDR3 protein: CASSLGQQNTEAFF
CDR3 DNA: TGTGCCAGCAGCTTAGGACAGCAGAACACTGAAGCTTTCTTT
J gene: TRBJ1-1
clone size: .
D gene: .
V gene: TRBV7-9

CDR3 protein: CASSVAPGMISGNTIYF
CDR3 DNA: TGTGCCAGCAGCGTAGCGCCAGGGATGATCTCTGGAAACACCATATATTTT
J gene: TRBJ1-3
clone size: .
D gene: .
V gene: TRBV9